A selection of T cell receptor beta chains follows, all from one sample in a study of T cell responses to AZD1222 COVID-19 vaccine. Sequencing used immunoSEQ multiplex PCR; TCRdb keeps in-frame clones, though not all of them. The table shows tens of thousands of clones, with less than 85% occurring only once. Sequenced here: peripheral blood, sampled 28 days after the second AZD1222 dose. These TCRs come from an adult who received the AZD1222 COVID-19 vaccine. Each CDR3 is given with its conserved first and last residue. Fields, in order: V gene, clone size, D gene, J gene, CDR3 protein. The D gene is left open where the match is weak. Clone size, where shown, is once, few, many, or a class for clones that have expanded.

>TRBV5-1|-|-|TRBJ2-3
CASSLGPEVVADTQYF
>TRBV19|-|TRBD2|TRBJ2-3
CASSPQLAASTDTQYF
>TRBV7-3|-|-|TRBJ2-3
CASSTGQSTDTQYF
>TRBV4-1|-|-|TRBJ1-6
CASSQERQGYNSPLHF
>TRBV28|-|TRBD1|TRBJ2-7
CASSVPRDRGPWYF
>TRBV15|-|-|TRBJ2-1
CATSRPLGEQFF
>TRBV9|-|-|TRBJ2-2
CASSPRGALNTGELFF
>TRBV7-3|once|TRBD2|TRBJ2-3
CASSLTSGGDTQYF
>TRBV5-5|-|-|TRBJ2-7
CASSLAERGAYEQYF
>TRBV27|-|-|TRBJ2-1
CASSYREGPKRWNEQFF
>TRBV7-9|-|-|TRBJ1-6
CASSWTYNSPLHF
>TRBV28|-|-|TRBJ1-4
CASSFGHMNEKLFF
>TRBV9|-|TRBD2|TRBJ2-2
CASSVAGTRNTGELFF
>TRBV29-1|-|TRBD1|TRBJ2-5
CSVLITGVGETQYF
>TRBV5-1|-|-|TRBJ1-6
CASREISNSPLHF
>TRBV11-2|-|-|TRBJ1-3
CASSSRTVSGNTIYF
>TRBV5-4|-|-|TRBJ2-7
CASSFRGAGIEQYF
>TRBV11-3|once|-|TRBJ2-1
CASSLARHNEQFF
>TRBV2|-|-|TRBJ1-5
CASREGGHQPQHF
>TRBV5-1|few|TRBD2|TRBJ2-7
CASSLEGLAYEQYF
>TRBV5-1|many|-|TRBJ2-7
CASSLQASSYEQYF
>TRBV5-8|-|-|TRBJ2-3
CASSLRRGVTDTQYF
>TRBV10-3|-|-|TRBJ1-2
CAISVDKNYGYTF
>TRBV3-1/TRBV3-2|-|-|TRBJ2-3
CASSRHSRGGATDTQYF
>TRBV13|-|-|TRBJ2-7
CASSLRGNLDEQYF
>TRBV6-5|-|-|TRBJ1-2
CASSTLPNSGYGYTF
>TRBV2|-|TRBD1|TRBJ1-6
CASSAQGQGGSYNSPLHF
>TRBV4-1|-|-|TRBJ2-7
CASSQAELYEQYF
>TRBV6-6|few|-|TRBJ1-1
CASSTLQDTEAFF
>TRBV5-6|-|-|TRBJ1-2
CASSWERGSGYTF
>TRBV7-3|-|TRBD2|TRBJ2-2
CASSRLAGVRTGELFF
>TRBV7-6|-|TRBD1|TRBJ1-5
CASSSGYRGQPQHF
>TRBV27|-|-|TRBJ2-2
CASSLYDGQYTGELFF
>TRBV6-6|few|-|TRBJ2-7
CASNGLLSYEQYF
>TRBV7-8|-|-|TRBJ2-7
CASIPMGVDEQYF
>TRBV7-3|-|TRBD2|TRBJ2-7
CASSSDGGANNEQYF
>TRBV9|few|-|TRBJ2-3
CASARETSPDTQYF
>TRBV7-9|-|-|TRBJ1-2
CASSLASGGGYTF
>TRBV19|-|-|TRBJ1-1
CASSSGFGTEAFF
>TRBV5-1|-|-|TRBJ2-7
CASSLLWGAEQYF
>TRBV2|once|TRBD1|TRBJ1-5
CASRAGTGVNQPQHF
>TRBV30|-|-|TRBJ2-1
CAWTDGDNEQFF
>TRBV7-6|-|TRBD2|TRBJ2-1
CASSNSHSGRGNNEQFF
>TRBV5-6|-|TRBD2|TRBJ2-7
CASSGGDSYEQYF
>TRBV6-1|-|TRBD1|TRBJ1-5
CASSDPDRAPNRAQHF
>TRBV28|-|-|TRBJ1-5
CASRPVWDVNQPQHF
>TRBV7-9|once|TRBD2|TRBJ2-2
CASYGLASGELFF
>TRBV28|-|-|TRBJ1-1
CASSLRVKAEAFF
>TRBV13|many|-|TRBJ2-7
CASSAPPGYEQYF
>TRBV9|-|-|TRBJ2-1
CASSVDGNEQFF
>TRBV6-5|-|TRBD1|TRBJ1-1
CASSSPGQGPRAFF
>TRBV5-4|-|-|TRBJ2-5
CASSLSGLGETQYF
>TRBV7-2|-|-|TRBJ2-5
CASSSWASREETQYF